This is a list of T cell receptor beta chains from one sample in a study of T cell responses to AZD1222 COVID-19 vaccine. Sequencing was performed with immunoSEQ multiplex PCR; in TCRdb, only in-frame clones are kept and a portion is missing. The table lists around 140,000 clones, roughly 88% of them singletons. Source: peripheral blood, taken 28 days after the second AZD1222 dose. These receptors all stem from an adult who received the AZD1222 COVID-19 vaccine. Each CDR3 is given with its conserved first and last residue. A D gene is named only where the DNA matches it firmly. Clone size is shown for a subset of rows, as once, few, many or a class of expanded clone.

TRBJ2-3	NA	TRBD2	TRBV11-2	TGTGCCAGCAGCCCGCTAGCGGGGGGGGTTTTGGATACGCAGTATTTT	CASSPLAGGVLDTQYF
TRBJ2-1	NA	NA	TRBV7-2	TGTGCCAGCAGCTTAGGACTGGCGATTTACAATGAGCAGTTCTTC	CASSLGLAIYNEQFF
TRBJ2-7	NA	NA	TRBV11-2	TGTGCCAGCAGCTTCCTACAGACCTACGAGCAGTACTTC	CASSFLQTYEQYF
TRBJ2-6	NA	TRBD1	TRBV29-1	TGCAGCGTTTGGACAGGGATAAGAGTTGGGGCCAACGTCCTGACTTTC	CSVWTGIRVGANVLTF
TRBJ2-5	NA	NA	TRBV28	TGTGCCAGCAGTCTCGGTCCGGGACGGAGCGTGAAGACCCAGTACTTC	CASSLGPGRSVKTQYF
TRBJ1-1	NA	NA	TRBV6-5	TGTGCCAGCAGTTACTCGAGACTGAGCACTGAAGCTTTCTTT	CASSYSRLSTEAFF
TRBJ1-4	NA	NA	TRBV5-1	TGCGCCAGCAGCTTGGGGGGGATCGGGACTCCAACTAATGAAAAACTGTTTTTT	CASSLGGIGTPTNEKLFF
TRBJ2-7	NA	NA	TRBV18	TGTGCCAGCTCACCACCGGCGGTTTGGGAGCAGTACTTC	CASSPPAVWEQYF
TRBJ2-1	NA	TRBD2	TRBV19	TGTGCCAGTAGTAAAGTTAGTAGCGGGAAGGGTGGTGAGCAGTTCTTC	CASSKVSSGKGGEQFF
TRBJ1-1	NA	TRBD1	TRBV4-2	TGTGCCAGCACCCAGGGGACAGGATTGAACACTGAAGCTTTCTTT	CASTQGTGLNTEAFF
TRBJ2-1	NA	NA	TRBV11-2	TGTGCCAGCAGCTTAGATTTGGGCCCCGAGCAGTTCTTC	CASSLDLGPEQFF
TRBJ2-1	NA	TRBD2	TRBV6-5	TGTGCCAGCAGCCTATTAGGACTAGCGGGAGTAATTCAGTTCTTC	CASSLLGLAGVIQFF
TRBJ1-2	NA	NA	TRBV4-3	TGCGCCAGCAGCCCCACCCACGGGGGCTATGGCTACACCTTC	CASSPTHGGYGYTF
TRBJ1-2	NA	NA	TRBV14	TGTGCCAGCAGCCCTCGGGACCGCAACTATGGCTACACCTTC	CASSPRDRNYGYTF
TRBJ1-2	NA	NA	TRBV19	TGTGCCAGTAGTGTCCGGGGGATAGACGGCTACACCTTC	CASSVRGIDGYTF
TRBJ2-2	NA	TRBD1	TRBV6-4	TGTGCCAGCAGTGGATCGGGACAGGGGACCGGGGAGCTGTTTTTT	CASSGSGQGTGELFF
TRBJ1-5	NA	NA	TRBV28	TGTGCCAGCTTACAAAGGCAGGACAATCAGCCCCAGCATTTT	CASLQRQDNQPQHF
TRBJ1-2	NA	NA	TRBV28	TGTGCCAGCAGGACTGCGGGGGGCGCCTATGGCTACACCTTC	CASRTAGGAYGYTF
TRBJ2-1	few	NA	TRBV30	TGTGCCTGGATATCGTACAATGAGCAGTTCTTC	CAWISYNEQFF
TRBJ1-4	NA	NA	TRBV7-6	TGTGCCAGCAGCTTATCGGGCCCGGGTGAAAAACTGTTTTTT	CASSLSGPGEKLFF
TRBJ2-1	NA	TRBD2	TRBV9	TGTGCCAGCAGCGTACTAGCGGACTCCTACAATGAGCAGTTCTTC	CASSVLADSYNEQFF
TRBJ1-6	NA	NA	TRBV6-5	TGTGCCAGCAGTTACTCAAGGGATAGGGGAAATTCACCCCTCCACTTT	CASSYSRDRGNSPLHF
TRBJ1-1	NA	NA	TRBV24-1	TGTGCCACCAGGCAGGGGCGGGAAGCTTTCTTT	CATRQGREAFF
TRBJ1-5	NA	TRBD1	TRBV28	TGTGCCAGCAGTTTATACCCGAAACGGACAGGGACGAGCAATCAGCCCCAGCATTTT	CASSLYPKRTGTSNQPQHF
TRBJ2-7	NA	TRBD1	TRBV29-1	TGCAGCGTTGAGCAGGGGGCCTACGAGCAGTACTTC	CSVEQGAYEQYF
TRBJ1-5	few	NA	TRBV6-2/TRBV6-3	TGTGCCAGCAGTATAGAGACAGCGATTTCAAGCAATCAGCCCCAGCATTTT	CASSIETAISSNQPQHF
TRBJ1-1	NA	NA	TRBV5-1	TGCGCCAGCAGCGAAGGACAGATGAACACTGAAGCTTTCTTT	CASSEGQMNTEAFF
TRBJ1-4	NA	TRBD1	TRBV27	TGTGCCAGCAGGACGGACAGGGGTGAAAAACTGTTTTTT	CASRTDRGEKLFF
TRBJ1-1	NA	NA	TRBV5-6	TGTGCCAGCAGCTTGGGGGGCCCCACGAGGTACACTGAAGCTTTCTTT	CASSLGGPTRYTEAFF
TRBJ2-1	NA	TRBD2	TRBV18	TGTGCCAGCTCTCAAAACGTACAGCGGGGGGAGAAGCAGTTCTTC	CASSQNVQRGEKQFF
TRBJ1-2	NA	NA	TRBV6-6	TGTGCCAGCAGCCGAAGACTCAGGGGTATGTTAGTACGTCATGGCTACACCTTC	CASSRRLRGMLVRHGYTF
TRBJ1-5	NA	TRBD1	TRBV19	TGTGCCAGTATCAGTGACAGGGGGCCCGGTCAGCCCCAGCATTTT	CASISDRGPGQPQHF
TRBJ2-7	NA	TRBD2	TRBV20-1	TGCAGTGCTAGTGTCCTAGCGGTAAACACCTACGAGCAGTACTTC	CSASVLAVNTYEQYF
TRBJ2-1	NA	NA	TRBV28	TGTGCCAGCAGCAAACTCGGACGGGGGCAGTTCTTC	CASSKLGRGQFF
TRBJ1-4	NA	NA	TRBV19	TGTGCCAGTAGTATGCCCCGCGGTGGGGGCAATGAAAAACTGTTTTTT	CASSMPRGGGNEKLFF
TRBJ1-4	few	TRBD1	TRBV5-4	TGTGCCAGCAGCTTGGCGGCAGGGGGTTCACTGTTTTTT	CASSLAAGGSLFF
TRBJ1-4	NA	TRBD1	TRBV13	TGTGCCAGCAGCTCAGGGGACAGGGGTGCCACCAGTCATGAAAAACTGTTTTTT	CASSSGDRGATSHEKLFF
TRBJ2-5	NA	NA	TRBV2	TGTGCCAGCAGTGTCTTTGGCGGTGGGGAGACCCAGTACTTC	CASSVFGGGETQYF
TRBJ2-2	NA	TRBD2	TRBV9	TGTGCCAGCAGCGTAACCCCCCGGGGGGGGGACGGGGAGCTGTTTTTT	CASSVTPRGGDGELFF
TRBJ2-1	NA	NA	TRBV7-8	TGTGCCAGCAGCTTAGGCCAGGGAGGGGGGCAATTCTTC	CASSLGQGGGQFF
TRBJ1-5	NA	NA	TRBV19	TGTGCCAGTAGTAGGGACATCAATCAGCCCCAGCATTTT	CASSRDINQPQHF
TRBJ2-6	NA	TRBD1	TRBV5-1	TGCGCCAGCAGCTTGGAGGTGACAGGGAGCTCTGGGGCCAACGTCCTGACTTTC	CASSLEVTGSSGANVLTF
TRBJ1-5	NA	TRBD1	TRBV5-4	TGTGCCAGCAGCTCGGGACAGGGAGGTCAGCCCCAGCATTTT	CASSSGQGGQPQHF
TRBJ1-5	NA	NA	TRBV6-1	TGTGCCAGCAGTGAATATAGAGATCAGCCCCAGCATTTT	CASSEYRDQPQHF
TRBJ2-3	NA	NA	TRBV18	TGTGCCAGCTCACCACCGTTTCTGGATACGCAGTATTTT	CASSPPFLDTQYF
TRBJ2-7	NA	NA	TRBV4-3	TGCGCCAGCAGCCGGTCCTATAAGAAGCGAGATATTGACGAGCAGTACTTC	CASSRSYKKRDIDEQYF
TRBJ1-3	NA	TRBD1	TRBV3-1/TRBV3-2	TGTGCCAGCAGCCAACAGGGGGCTGGAAACACCATATATTTT	CASSQQGAGNTIYF
TRBJ1-4	NA	TRBD1	TRBV2	TGTGCCAGCAGACAGGGGGCGACTAATGAAAAACTGTTTTTT	CASRQGATNEKLFF
TRBJ1-1	NA	TRBD1	TRBV19	TGTGCCAGTAGGTCCGGGACAGGATCGAACACTGAAGCTTTCTTT	CASRSGTGSNTEAFF
TRBJ1-5	many	NA	TRBV6-5	TGTGCCAGCAGTTACTCAAGTATGAGAAATCAGCCCCAGCATTTT	CASSYSSMRNQPQHF
TRBJ1-1	NA	NA	TRBV19	TGTGCCAGTAGTATCTCTGGTACCTCAGCTTTCTTT	CASSISGTSAFF
TRBJ2-4	NA	TRBD2	TRBV28	TGTGCCAGCAGTCGTCCGGGGGGGCAGGGCAAAAACATTCAGTACTTC	CASSRPGGQGKNIQYF
TRBJ2-6	NA	NA	TRBV6-5	TGTGCCAGCTGCCGACACTTCTCTGGGGCCAACGTCCTGACTTTC	CASCRHFSGANVLTF